The sequence of this T cell receptor beta chain was determined in a study of Ad26.COV2.S vaccination and SARS-CoV-2 variants. Study as a whole: Of the COV1001 trial arms, the Ad26.COV2.S arm included the donor. Each vaccinee took Ad26.COV2.S intramuscularly, once or twice 56 days apart.

Produced via immunoSEQ multiplex PCR; TCRdb's table is partial and in-frame only. Of 430,000 or so clones detected, about 93% appear once; the ten largest clones hold 10% to 15%. This CDR3 spans 13 amino acids. Germline V lookup: CDR1 SGHDT, CDR2 YYEEEE. V lost 0 bases to trimming and J lost 5 bases, with 9 bases between them. Treatment in this sample: 15 to 20 received Ad26.COV2.S at low or high dose, single or two shots; several received placebo; per-sample allocation not given. Repertoires come from day 63 after the first vaccine or placebo injection. The individual, an adult aged 18-55 years, was a donor in Boston. Vaccination employed an Ad26 vector expressing the Wuhan-strain SARS-CoV-2 spike.

Sequencing was performed on peripheral blood, taken in a trial of Ad26.COV2.S vaccine versus placebo. The chain links TRBV5-6 to TRBJ2-7, with a possible D match to TRBD1 (5 bases). The sequence was collected from a person between 18 and 65 years old who received the Ad26.COV2.S COVID-19 vaccine or a placebo. The CDR3 protein is CASSLAPTDEQYF. As DNA, the CDR3 is TGTGCCAGCAGCTTGGCCCCGACAGACGAGCAGTACTTC.